This T cell receptor beta chain was observed in a study of Graves' ophthalmopathy and Graves' hyperthyroidism. Study-level points and caveats: Using 13 signatures, a model distinguished ophthalmopathy from stable hyperthyroidism, reaching roughly 90% sensitivity and about 81% specificity. The blood repertoire also included most expanded thyroid clonotypes above 0.001 frequency.

The CDR3 length is 18 residues. This clonotype was counted only a few times. As yet, its antigen is unknown. RNA served as the template for amplifying TCR beta CDR3 regions. Second-round multiplex PCR came after first-round RT-PCR with HTBI primers. TCRdb reanalysed the multiplex PCR reads using MiXCR and keeps one entry per CDR3 protein. The sample lists hundreds of thousands of distinct CDR3 sequences; about two fifths were seen once. The authors diagnosed from clinical symptoms, serum thyroxine, TRAb, thyroid ultrasound and orbital computed tomography. The TCR sequence derives from an adult man with Graves' ophthalmopathy. Sequenced sample: peripheral blood. The chain uses TRBV12-3 or TRBV12-4 and TRBJ1-6; D unresolved. CDR3 amino acids: CASGFGPRGRWDNSPLHF. As DNA, the CDR3 is TGTGCTAGTGGTTTTGGCCCCCGCGGTCGGTGGGATAATTCACCCCTCCACTTT.